The clone carrying this TCR beta chain was picked up many times. Its target is not known. V dropped 4 bases and J dropped 3 bases, with 12 bases sitting between them. CDR3 length equals 14 residues. Germline lookup yields CDR1 SEHNR and CDR2 FQNEAQ (reference sequence). This sample was included in a study of early T cells in non-severe SARS-CoV-2 infection. About the study: Chains were not paired, and sequencing was done on bulk RNA from unsorted whole blood.

Each cDNA molecule carried a unique molecular identifier. MiXCR, applied by TCRdb to the 5' RACE reads, yields one record per CDR3 protein. The sample gives 45,000 to 65,000 distinct CDR3 sequences, around 10% of which show up once; 4.2% is in the top ten. The study, taken as a whole, reports: Matches to VDJdb favored anti-spike CD8 responses and missed private and CD4 specificities.

The receptor comes from an adult who was a healthcare worker with PCR-confirmed SARS-CoV-2 infection or an uninfected control (not recorded which). The genes are TRBV7-9 and TRBJ1-1; D is uncertain. Sequenced input: whole blood. The chain's CDR3 is CASSSTQVYTEAFF. In DNA, the CDR3 is TGTGCCAGCAGCTCAACCCAGGTTTACACTGAAGCTTTCTTT.